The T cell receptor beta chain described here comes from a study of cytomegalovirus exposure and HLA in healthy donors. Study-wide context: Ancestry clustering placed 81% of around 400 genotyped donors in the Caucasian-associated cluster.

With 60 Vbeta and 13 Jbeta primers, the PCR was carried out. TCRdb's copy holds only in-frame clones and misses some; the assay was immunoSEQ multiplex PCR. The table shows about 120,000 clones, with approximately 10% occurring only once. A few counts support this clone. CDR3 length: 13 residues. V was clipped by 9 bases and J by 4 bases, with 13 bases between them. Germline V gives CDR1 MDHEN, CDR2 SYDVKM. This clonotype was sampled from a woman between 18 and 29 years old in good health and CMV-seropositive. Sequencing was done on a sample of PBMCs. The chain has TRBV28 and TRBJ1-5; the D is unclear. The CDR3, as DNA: TGTGCCAGTGGTTGGGCGGGAAATCAGCCCCAGCATTTT. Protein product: CASGWAGNQPQHF.